This T cell receptor beta chain emerged from a study of blood T cell repertoires in COVID-19. TCRdb's table, derived via immunoSEQ multiplex PCR, lists solely in-frame clones and lacks some. The sample lists about 220,000 clones, around 84% seen once, with around 6.5% in the top ten. Looked up from germline, CDR1 is GTSNPN and CDR2 is SVGIG (reference sequence). The V and J ends lost 5 bases and 7 bases, in that order; junction bases with no gene match: 7. CDR3 size: 15 residues. This clonotype originated in a woman aged 40 to 50 who had recovered from COVID-19. Sequencing was carried out using PBMCs or T cells enriched from blood (not recorded which). The gene calls are TRBV30 and TRBJ2-2; TRBD2 matches at 13 bases. CDR3 in amino acids: CAWGTSGDKGGELFF. The DNA for the CDR3 is TGTGCCTGGGGGACTAGCGGGGACAAGGGCGGGGAGCTGTTTTTT.